The 12 T cell receptor beta chains below come from one sample, sequenced in a study of T cell repertoires in cytomegalovirus infection. What these receptors recognize is not known. TCRdb used MiXCR to reprocess the reads, holding one entry per CDR3 protein. The sample includes approximately 770,000 distinct CDR3 sequences, 25% to 35% of them seen just once. Here the sequenced sample was cultured CD8+ T cells from PBMCs, taken from culture after CMV antigen stimulation. Every receptor here comes from a human donor in good health (CMV status not recorded). Some clones in this sample may be carry-over from other donors' samples.

The chain joins TRBV7-3 to TRBJ1-1, with D unresolved. The germline CDR1 and CDR2 sequences are SGHTA and FQGTGA. Trimming took off 5 bases at V and 1 base at J, with 11 bases between the two ends. The CDR3 totals 14 residues. CDR3 sequence reads: CASSIEAGNTEAFF. The CDR3 nucleotides are TGTGCCAGCAGCATAGAGGCAGGGAACACTGAAGCTTTCTTT.

As regards this clonotype: A read error may produce the germline difference seen at one junction end. This chain links TRBV3-1 with TRBJ2-3, with a tentative D call TRBD2 (5 bases). This CDR3 comprises 15 residues. CDR1 and CDR2 (germline): LGHDT, YNNKEL (reference sequence). The CDR3 sequence: CVSSQESLGENTQYF. CDR3 nucleotide sequence: TGTGTCAGCAGCCAAGAATCCCTCGGGGAAAATACGCAGTATTTT.

The chain employs TRBV12-3 or TRBV12-4 and TRBJ1-2; TRBD1 aligns across 7 bases. With 6 bases clipped from V and 5 bases from J, the junction kept 15 bases outside the gene matches. The CDR3 totals 16 residues. CDR3 sequence reads: CASRRRLKDRVYGYTF. Written as DNA, the CDR3 is TGTGCCAGCAGGCGAAGGCTAAAAGACAGGGTATATGGCTACACCTTC.

The V gene is TRBV7-6, the J gene TRBJ1-3; 9 nucleotides agree with TRBD1. J gave up 0 bases and V 6 bases, and 6 bases lay outside the gene matches. This CDR3 contains 16 residues. Germline loops: CDR1 SGHVS, CDR2 FNYEAQ. The CDR3 nucleotides read TGTGCCAGCAGGCCGACAGGGGGTGGCTCTGGAAACACCATATATTTT. It codes for CASRPTGGGSGNTIYF.

This clonotype was observed a few times. V and J are TRBV27 and TRBJ2-7; D is unresolved. Germline V gene data show CDR1 as MNHEY and CDR2 as SMNVEV (reference sequence). Trimming removed 3 bases at V and 1 base at J, with 10 bases between. There are 14 residues in the CDR3. The CDR3 is CASSLGLGSYEQYV. The DNA of the CDR3 is TGTGCCAGCAGTTTGGGGTTGGGGTCCTACGAGCAGTACGTC.

This clonotype was counted ten times or more. The genes are TRBV20-1 and TRBJ2-7, with D perhaps TRBD1 (5 bases). Trimming cost V 3 bases and J 2 bases, with 8 bases left between them. The CDR3 contains 12 residues. Germline lookup yields CDR1 DFQATT and CDR2 SNEGSKA (reference sequence). The CDR3 loop reads CSARSGTYEQYV. CDR3 nucleotides: TGCAGTGCTAGGTCAGGGACCTACGAGCAGTACGTC.

In this sample, this clonotype turned up a few times. The chain has TRBV27 and TRBJ2-1, with 7 bases that match TRBD1. The CDR3 extends over 16 amino acids. CDR1 and CDR2 from the germline V gene are MNHEY and SMNVEV (reference sequence). V gave up 4 bases and J gave up 3 bases; unmatched junction bases: 9. DNA of the CDR3: TGTGCCAGCAGTTCAAGGACAGGCAAATACTACAATGAGCAGTTCTTC. It codes for CASSSRTGKYYNEQFF.

This clonotype occurred a few times. The rearrangement joins TRBV10-3 to TRBJ2-3; D uncertain. V lost 3 bases, J lost 0 bases, and 10 bases lay in between. The CDR3 covers 15 residues. In germline, CDR1 is ENHRY, CDR2 SYGVKD. The CDR3 sequence: CAISDSMASTDTQYF. CDR3 DNA: TGTGCCATCAGTGACAGTATGGCTAGCACAGATACGCAGTATTTT.

The rearrangement joins TRBV6-5 to TRBJ2-7, with D perhaps TRBD2 (6 bases). The CDR3 consists of 16 residues. Germline CDR1 and CDR2: MNHEY and SVGAGI. V dropped 2 bases and J dropped 2 bases, with 16 bases sitting between them. CDR3 region: CASSYSGGNWAYEQYF. The CDR3 DNA is TGTGCCAGCAGTTACAGTGGGGGGAACTGGGCCTACGAGCAGTACTTC.

This clonotype was counted a few times. The rearrangement links TRBV4-2 to TRBJ2-5; D gene unclear. The CDR3 runs to 18 residues. Germline lookup yields CDR1 LGHNA and CDR2 YNFKEQ. V lost 1 base, J lost 3 bases, and 21 bases lay in between. DNA of the CDR3: TGTGCCAGCAGCCAAGGGACCTTGGCGGACGGTGGGAAAGAGACCCAGTACTTC. Its translation is CASSQGTLADGGKETQYF.

The V gene is TRBV4-1, the J gene TRBJ1-1, with D maybe TRBD1 (5 bases). The germline V and J ends were trimmed by 1 base and 4 bases, with 10 bases remaining between them. CDR3 length: 14 amino acids. The V gene's germline CDR1 is MGHRA and CDR2 YSYEKL. The CDR3 sequence: CASSQAPGVTEAFF. The CDR3 DNA sequence: TGCGCCAGCAGCCAAGCACCGGGGGTCACTGAAGCTTTCTTT.

The chain employs TRBV7-3 and TRBJ1-4, with D possibly being TRBD1 (5 bases). The CDR3 is 13 amino acids. Deletions cut 6 bases from V and 4 bases from J, with 9 bases between. Germline loops: CDR1 SGHTA, CDR2 FQGTGA. The CDR3 region is CASRIDSNEKLFF. The CDR3 DNA follows: TGTGCCAGCAGAATTGACAGTAATGAAAAACTGTTTTTT.